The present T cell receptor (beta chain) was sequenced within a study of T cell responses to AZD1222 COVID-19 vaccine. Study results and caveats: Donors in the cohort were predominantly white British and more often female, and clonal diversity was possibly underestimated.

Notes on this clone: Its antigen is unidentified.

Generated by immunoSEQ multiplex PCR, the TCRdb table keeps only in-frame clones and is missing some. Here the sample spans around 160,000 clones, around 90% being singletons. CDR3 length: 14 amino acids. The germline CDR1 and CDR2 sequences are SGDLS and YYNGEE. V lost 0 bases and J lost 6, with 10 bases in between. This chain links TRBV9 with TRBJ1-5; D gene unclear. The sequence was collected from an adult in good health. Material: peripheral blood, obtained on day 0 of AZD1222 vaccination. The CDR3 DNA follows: TGTGCCAGCAGCGTAGGGAATGTAGCTCAGCCCCAGCATTTT. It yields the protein CASSVGNVAQPQHF.